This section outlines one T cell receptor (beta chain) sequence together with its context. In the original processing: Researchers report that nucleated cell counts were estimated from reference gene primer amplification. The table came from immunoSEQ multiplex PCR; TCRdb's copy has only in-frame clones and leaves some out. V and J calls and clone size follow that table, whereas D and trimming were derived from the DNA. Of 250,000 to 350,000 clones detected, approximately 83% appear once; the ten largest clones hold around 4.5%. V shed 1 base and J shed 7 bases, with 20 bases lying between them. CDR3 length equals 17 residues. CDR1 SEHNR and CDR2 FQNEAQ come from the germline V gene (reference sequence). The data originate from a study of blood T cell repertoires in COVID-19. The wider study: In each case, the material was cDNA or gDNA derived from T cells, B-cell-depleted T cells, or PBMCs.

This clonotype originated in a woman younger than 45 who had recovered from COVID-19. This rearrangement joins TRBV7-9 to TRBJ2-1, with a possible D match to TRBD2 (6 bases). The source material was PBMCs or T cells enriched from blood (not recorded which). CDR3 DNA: TGTGCCAGCAGCTTAGTAGGCGGGGTGACCTCTAGGAATGAGCAGTTCTTC. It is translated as CASSLVGGVTSRNEQFF.